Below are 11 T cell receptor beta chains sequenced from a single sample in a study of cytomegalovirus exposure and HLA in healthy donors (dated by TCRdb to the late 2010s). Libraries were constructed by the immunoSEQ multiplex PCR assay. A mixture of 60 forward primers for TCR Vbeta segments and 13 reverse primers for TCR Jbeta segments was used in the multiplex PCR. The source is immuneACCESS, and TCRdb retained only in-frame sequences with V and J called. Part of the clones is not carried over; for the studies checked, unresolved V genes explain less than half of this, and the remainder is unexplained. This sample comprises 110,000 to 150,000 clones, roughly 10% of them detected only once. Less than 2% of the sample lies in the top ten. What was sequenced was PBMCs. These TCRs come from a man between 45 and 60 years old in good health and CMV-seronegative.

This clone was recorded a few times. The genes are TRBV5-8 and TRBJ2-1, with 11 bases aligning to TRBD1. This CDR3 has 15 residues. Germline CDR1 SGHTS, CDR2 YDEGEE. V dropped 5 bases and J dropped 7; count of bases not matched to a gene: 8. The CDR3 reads CASRFRGTGGNEQFF. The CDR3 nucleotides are TGTGCCAGCAGGTTCCGTGGGACAGGGGGAAATGAGCAGTTCTTC.

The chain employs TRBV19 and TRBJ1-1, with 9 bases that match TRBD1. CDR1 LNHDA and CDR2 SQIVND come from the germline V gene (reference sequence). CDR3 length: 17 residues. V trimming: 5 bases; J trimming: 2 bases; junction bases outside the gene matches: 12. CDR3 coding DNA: TGTGCCAGTAGTTTCCGGGACAGGGTCGTTATCAACACTGAAGCTTTCTTT. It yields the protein CASSFRDRVVINTEAFF.

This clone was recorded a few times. CDR3 sequence (DNA): TGTGCCAGCTCAACCTCGGAGGGTAGCGGCTACACCTTC. Translated: CASSTSEGSGYTF. The rearrangement uses TRBV18 and TRBJ1-2; D ambiguous. Trimming stripped 5 bases from V and 8 bases from J, with 15 bases between. CDR1 is KGHSH and CDR2 is LQKENI in the germline V gene. The CDR3 is made up of 13 amino acids.

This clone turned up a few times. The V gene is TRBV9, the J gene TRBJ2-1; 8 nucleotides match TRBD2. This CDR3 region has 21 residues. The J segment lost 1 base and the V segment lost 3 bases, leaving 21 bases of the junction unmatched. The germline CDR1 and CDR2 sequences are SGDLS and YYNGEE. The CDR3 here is CASSAPRGESTGGPSYNEQFF. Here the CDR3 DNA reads TGTGCCAGCAGCGCCCCGAGGGGGGAGTCTACGGGGGGGCCGTCCTACAATGAGCAGTTCTTC.

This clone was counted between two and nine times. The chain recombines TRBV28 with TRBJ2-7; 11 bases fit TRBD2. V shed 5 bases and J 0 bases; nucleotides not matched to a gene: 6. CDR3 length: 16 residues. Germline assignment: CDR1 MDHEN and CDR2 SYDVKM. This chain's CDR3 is CASSGTSGGLSYEQYF. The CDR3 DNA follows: TGTGCCAGCAGTGGGACTAGCGGAGGTCTCTCCTACGAGCAGTACTTC.

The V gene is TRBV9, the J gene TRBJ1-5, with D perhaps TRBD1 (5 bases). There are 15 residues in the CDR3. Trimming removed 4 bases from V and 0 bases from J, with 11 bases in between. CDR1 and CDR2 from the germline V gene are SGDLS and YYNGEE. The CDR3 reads CASSLDGHSNQPQHF. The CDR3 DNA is TGTGCCAGCAGCCTGGACGGACATAGCAATCAGCCCCAGCATTTT.

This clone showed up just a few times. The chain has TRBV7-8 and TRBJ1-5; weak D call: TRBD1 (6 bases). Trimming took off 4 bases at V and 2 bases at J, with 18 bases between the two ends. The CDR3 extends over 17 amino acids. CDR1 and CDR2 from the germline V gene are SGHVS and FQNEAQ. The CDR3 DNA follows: TGTGCCAGCAGCTCTCAGGTACAGGGTAGGGGCAATCAGCCCCAGCATTTT. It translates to CASSSQVQGRGNQPQHF.

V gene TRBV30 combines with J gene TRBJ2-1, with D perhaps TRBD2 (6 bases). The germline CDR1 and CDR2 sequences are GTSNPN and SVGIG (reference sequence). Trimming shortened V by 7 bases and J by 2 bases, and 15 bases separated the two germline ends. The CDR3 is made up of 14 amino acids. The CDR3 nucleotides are TGTGCCTCAGGACTACCGGGGGCCTACAATGAGCAGTTCTTC. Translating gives CASGLPGAYNEQFF.

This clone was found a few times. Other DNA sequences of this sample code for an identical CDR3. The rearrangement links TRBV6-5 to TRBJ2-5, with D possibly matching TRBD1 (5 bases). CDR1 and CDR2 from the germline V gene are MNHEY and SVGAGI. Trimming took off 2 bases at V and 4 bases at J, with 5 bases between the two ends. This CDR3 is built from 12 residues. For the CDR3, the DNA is TGTGCCAGCAGTTACAGGGGAGAGACCCAGTACTTC. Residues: CASSYRGETQYF.

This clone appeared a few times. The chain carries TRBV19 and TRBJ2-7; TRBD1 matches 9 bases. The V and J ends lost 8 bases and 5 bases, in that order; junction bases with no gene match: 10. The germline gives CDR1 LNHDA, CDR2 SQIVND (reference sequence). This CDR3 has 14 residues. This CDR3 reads CASQRQGGKNEQYF. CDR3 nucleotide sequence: TGTGCCAGTCAGCGACAGGGGGGGAAGAACGAGCAGTACTTC.

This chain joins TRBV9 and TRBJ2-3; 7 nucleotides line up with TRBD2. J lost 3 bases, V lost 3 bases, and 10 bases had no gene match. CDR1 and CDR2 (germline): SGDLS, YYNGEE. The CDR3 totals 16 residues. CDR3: CASSALGAGVTDTQYF. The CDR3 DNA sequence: TGTGCCAGCAGCGCCCTCGGGGCGGGAGTTACAGATACGCAGTATTTT.